This T cell receptor beta chain was retrieved from a study of OX40 agonist ivuxolimab in advanced cancers. Clones were read by immunoSEQ multiplex PCR, and TCRdb kept only the in-frame ones, dropping some. The table has 75,000 to 100,000 clones, 80% to 90% seen once. CDR1 is GTSNPN, CDR2 SVGIG, per germline (reference sequence). This CDR3 region has 15 residues. Unmatched junction bases numbered 4, after V lost 0 bases and J lost 3 bases. Worth noting for this clone: Its antigen is undetermined.

Overall study results and limits: Low normalized clonal expansion also occurred in some nonresponding patients. Averaged across samples, CD8+ T cells carried more expanded clones than CD4+ did.

V usage is TRBV30 and J usage is TRBJ2-2; 7 nucleotides align to TRBD2. Here the sequenced sample was CD4+ or CD8+ T cells sorted from blood, taken in a trial of the OX40 agonist ivuxolimab. This sequence was found in an adult with an advanced solid tumor such as melanoma, head and neck, liver or kidney cancer. The DNA of the CDR3 is TGTGCCTGGAGTGTACAAAGCGGGGACACCGGGGAGCTGTTTTTT. It translates to CAWSVQSGDTGELFF.